The next 25 T cell receptor beta chains were all read from a single sample in a study of cytomegalovirus exposure and HLA in healthy donors. Amplification used 60 Vbeta primers and 13 Jbeta primers. Produced via immunoSEQ multiplex PCR; TCRdb's table is partial and in-frame only. The data show just over 150,000 clones, approximately 80% seen once. Sequencing was carried out using PBMCs. These receptors all stem from a male donor in good health and CMV-seropositive.

This clone was recorded once. The chain employs TRBV9 and TRBJ2-1, with D possibly matching TRBD2 (8 bases). The V end was cut by 3 bases, the J end by 2 bases, with 15 bases between. CDR3 length: 16 amino acids. Looked up from germline, CDR1 is SGDLS and CDR2 is YYNGEE. The CDR3 region is CASSEGASGPYNEQFF. The DNA for the CDR3 is TGTGCCAGCAGCGAGGGGGCTAGCGGGCCCTACAATGAGCAGTTCTTC.

V is TRBV7-3 and J is TRBJ1-5; perhaps TRBD1 as D (5 bases). Germline CDR1 is SGHTA and CDR2 is FQGTGA. Trimming pared 0 bases from V and 1 base from J, leaving 7 bases between. The CDR3 has 15 residues. CDR3 protein: CASSLTGGSNQPQHF. In DNA, the CDR3 is TGTGCCAGCAGCTTAACCGGGGGGAGCAATCAGCCCCAGCATTTT.

This sequence joins TRBV9 and TRBJ1-4; 8 nucleotides match TRBD1. CDR3 size: 14 residues. V was pared by 4 bases and J by 5 bases, with 4 bases of the junction left unmatched. Looked up from germline, CDR1 is SGDLS and CDR2 is YYNGEE. CDR3 sequence: CASSRDRGNEKLFF. CDR3 bases: TGTGCCAGCAGCAGAGACAGGGGAAATGAAAAACTGTTTTTT.

On this clone itself: Within the sample, other DNA sequences also encode this same CDR3. V and J are TRBV27 and TRBJ1-2; D is possibly TRBD1 (5 bases). Per germline, CDR1 MNHEY and CDR2 SMNVEV (reference sequence). The CDR3 has 15 residues. V lost 0 bases and J lost 2, with 10 bases in between. CDR3 in DNA: TGTGCCAGCAGTTTATCGGTGGGGGGGAACTATGGCTACACCTTC. Translating gives CASSLSVGGNYGYTF.

The CDR3, as DNA: TGTGCCAGCAGCTTGGACGGACAGGGGTTTTCACCCCTCCACTTT. This encodes CASSLDGQGFSPLHF. J is TRBJ1-6 and V is TRBV7-3, with TRBD1 matching 9 bases. Germline trimming cut 3 bases from V and 9 bases from J; bases unmatched to any gene: 6. The CDR3 covers 15 residues. Germline V lookup: CDR1 SGHTA, CDR2 FQGTGA.

This chain uses TRBV28 with TRBJ2-4; possible D gene TRBD2, 7 bases. The V end was cut by 6 bases, the J end by 0 bases, with 18 bases between. Germline V gene lookup returns CDR1 MDHEN and CDR2 SYDVKM. This CDR3 spans 17 amino acids. The CDR3, as DNA: TGTGCCAGCAGCGGGGCGGGGGCGGTGCTAGCCAAAAACATTCAGTACTTC. Translation gives CASSGAGAVLAKNIQYF.

This rearrangement joins TRBV5-6 to TRBJ2-7, with unresolved D. With 1 base removed from V and 6 bases from J, the gap between germline ends came to 11 bases. CDR3 length: 13 residues. CDR1 is SGHDT and CDR2 is YYEEEE in the germline V gene. CDR3 region: CASSLFAVAEQYF. CDR3 nucleotides: TGTGCCAGCAGCTTGTTCGCGGTCGCCGAGCAGTACTTC. The full variable domain, with the rest looked up from reference TRBV5-6 and TRBJ2-7, is DAGVTQSPTHLIKTRGQQVTLRCSPKSGHDTVSWYQQALGQGPQFIFQYYEEEERQRGNFPDRFSGHQFPNYSSELNVNALLLGDSALYLCASSLFAVAEQYFGPGTRLTVT.

This chain connects TRBV11-3 to TRBJ2-7; 9 bases align to TRBD1. The CDR3 loop spans 16 amino acids. The V and J ends lost 6 bases and 5 bases, in that order; junction bases with no gene match: 14. Germline CDR1 is SGHNT and CDR2 is YENEEA. Here the CDR3 DNA reads TGTGCCAGCAGTCAGGGGTCCCGGGACAGGGAGGACGAGCAGTACTTC. Amino acid sequence: CASSQGSRDREDEQYF.

The V call is TRBV7-2, the J call TRBJ2-2; 12 bases are a match to TRBD2. The V gene's germline CDR1 is SGHTA and CDR2 FQGNSA. V lost 9 bases to trimming and J lost 6 bases; unmatched junction nucleotides: 11. The CDR3 is 16 residues long. For the CDR3, the DNA is TGTGCCAGTACGACTAGCGGGAGACATAATGCCGGGGAGCTGTTTTTT. It translates to CASTTSGRHNAGELFF.

The chain is built from TRBV7-6 and TRBJ2-3; TRBD2 aligns across 8 bases. CDR3 length equals 15 residues. Germline lookup yields CDR1 SGHVS and CDR2 FNYEAQ. V gave up 2 bases and J gave up 1 base; unmatched junction bases: 2. CDR3 bases: TGTGCCAGCAGCTTACTAGCGGGCGGCACAGATACGCAGTATTTT. It specifies CASSLLAGGTDTQYF.

The genes are TRBV20-1 and TRBJ2-3; the D gene is possibly TRBD2 (5 bases). Trimming left V 6 bases short and J 11 bases short, with 15 bases between. CDR3 size: 11 residues. CDR1 is DFQATT and CDR2 is SNEGSKA in the germline V gene (reference sequence). The CDR3 DNA follows: TGCAGTGCCCAGGAGGTAGCGCGGCAGTATTTT. Protein: CSAQEVARQYF.

CDR3 DNA sequence: TGTGCCAGCAGCTTAGCGCGAGATCAGCCCCAGCATTTT. It codes for CASSLARDQPQHF. The genes are TRBV11-2 and TRBJ1-5; D remains ambiguous. CDR3 length: 13 residues. V was cut by 1 base and J by 5 bases, with 6 bases left in between. CDR1 and CDR2 from the germline V gene are SGHAT and FQNNGV.

The rearrangement joins TRBV5-6 to TRBJ1-2, with 10 bases that match TRBD1. V lost 2 bases and J lost 7; bases outside the gene matches: 8. Germline assignment: CDR1 SGHDT and CDR2 YYEEEE. This CDR3 has 15 residues. CDR3 nucleotide sequence: TGTGCCAGCAGCTTCCTGACAGGGGGCGCGAGTGGCTACACCTTC. Translating gives CASSFLTGGASGYTF.

This clone has more than one count but fewer than ten. The V call is TRBV2, the J call TRBJ2-3; 10 bases align to TRBD2. The CDR3 sequence is 16 residues long. V trimming: 1 base; J trimming: 4 bases; junction bases outside the gene matches: 5. Germline V gene data show CDR1 as SNHLY and CDR2 as FYNNEI. CDR3 region: CASSEEWLAGADTQYF. The CDR3 DNA is TGTGCCAGCAGTGAAGAGTGGCTAGCGGGGGCAGATACGCAGTATTTT.

The chain joins TRBV6-4 to TRBJ2-7; 8 bases fit TRBD2. V lost 10 bases to trimming and J lost 3 bases; unmatched junction nucleotides: 8. There are 13 residues in the CDR3. CDR1 is MRHNA, CDR2 SNTAGT, per germline. CDR3 loop: CAKAGGYLYEQYF. The DNA for the CDR3 is TGTGCCAAGGCGGGAGGCTACCTCTACGAGCAGTACTTC.

In its sample, this clone was seen a few times. The chain employs TRBV6-5 and TRBJ2-1; 10 bases are shared with TRBD2. This CDR3 comprises 15 residues. Looked up from germline, CDR1 is MNHEY and CDR2 is SVGAGI. V was clipped by 2 bases and J by 5 bases; unmatched bases: 3. CDR3 sequence (DNA): TGTGCCAGCAGTTACGAACTAGCGGGAAACAATGAGCAGTTCTTC. It specifies CASSYELAGNNEQFF.

The chain is built from TRBV18 and TRBJ2-1; the D gene is possibly TRBD2 (6 bases). Germline-derived CDR1 and CDR2 are KGHSH and LQKENI. V was shortened by 5 bases and J by 5 bases, with 10 bases between the two germline ends. CDR3 length: 13 amino acids. The CDR3 DNA reads TGTGCCAGCTCATCGGGACTCCACAATGAGCAGTTCTTC. It yields the protein CASSSGLHNEQFF.

V gene TRBV30 combines with J gene TRBJ1-2, with D maybe TRBD1 (5 bases). V dropped 0 bases and J dropped 7 bases, with 15 bases sitting between them. This CDR3 spans 14 amino acids. CDR1 GTSNPN and CDR2 SVGIG come from the germline V gene (reference sequence). The CDR3 loop reads CAWSVPARVGGYTF. CDR3 coding DNA: TGTGCCTGGAGTGTACCGGCCAGGGTGGGTGGCTACACCTTC.

The genes are TRBV19 and TRBJ1-6; no definite D call. Germline V gene sequence: CDR1 LNHDA, CDR2 SQIVND (reference sequence). The CDR3 extends over 17 amino acids. V was trimmed by 5 bases and J by 0 bases, leaving 14 bases between them. The CDR3 protein is CASSDRLMSSYNSPLHF. CDR3 sequence (DNA): TGTGCCAGTAGTGACCGACTGATGAGCTCCTATAATTCACCCCTCCACTTT.

The chain links TRBV6-1 to TRBJ2-7, with 9 bases identical to TRBD1. Losses at the gene ends were 2 bases for V and 2 bases for J; bases not matched to a gene: 7. This CDR3 spans 16 amino acids. Per germline, CDR1 MNHNS and CDR2 SASEGT. CDR3 in amino acids: CASSESGTGPAYEQYF. CDR3 DNA sequence: TGTGCCAGCAGTGAATCGGGGACAGGGCCAGCCTACGAGCAGTACTTC.

This chain links TRBV29-1 with TRBJ2-5, with D perhaps matching TRBD1 (5 bases). Trimming left V 7 bases short and J 1 base short, with 13 bases between. Per the germline V gene, CDR1 is SQVTM and CDR2 is ANQGSEA. The CDR3 has 13 amino acids. The CDR3: CSGGRLSQETQYF. The CDR3 region has the DNA TGCAGCGGGGGCCGCCTATCCCAAGAGACCCAGTACTTC.

The rearrangement joins TRBV6-6 to TRBJ1-5; D perhaps matches TRBD1 (6 bases). V was shortened by 5 bases and J by 2 bases, with 16 bases between the two germline ends. The CDR3 is 16 residues long. Germline V lookup: CDR1 MNHNY, CDR2 SVGAGI (reference sequence). The CDR3 coding sequence is TGTGCCAGCAGTAGGACAGTAGGCGGTGGCAATCAGCCCCAGCATTTT. It is translated as CASSRTVGGGNQPQHF.

In the case of this clone: This CDR3 is also generated by other DNA sequences in the sample. J is TRBJ1-2 and V is TRBV6-5; 9 nucleotides line up with TRBD1. The CDR3 sequence is 14 residues long. After removal of 6 bases from V and 6 bases from J, the junction contained 8 bases not matched to a gene. Germline lookup yields CDR1 MNHEY and CDR2 SVGAGI. The CDR3 nucleotides are TGTGCCAGCAGCTTCAGGGGACAGGGAGATGGCTACACCTTC. Protein product: CASSFRGQGDGYTF.

This chain uses TRBV14 with TRBJ1-4, with a weak D call TRBD1 (6 bases). With 1 base removed from V and 3 bases from J, the gap between germline ends came to 12 bases. CDR3 length: 16 amino acids. Germline V gene lookup returns CDR1 SGHDN and CDR2 FVKESK. For the CDR3, the DNA is TGTGCCAGCAGCCAAGTGAGGGGGGGAGCTAATGAAAAACTGTTTTTT. Its protein product is CASSQVRGGANEKLFF.

This chain uses TRBV6-1 with TRBJ1-2; 7 bases map to TRBD1. The CDR3 spans 12 residues. The ends lost 3 bases at V and 14 bases at J; junction bases unmatched: 9. Germline V CDR1 and CDR2: MNHNS, SASEGT. The CDR3: CASSEAQRDRTF. CDR3 in DNA: TGTGCCAGCAGTGAGGCCCAGAGGGACAGAACCTTC.